Here is one T cell receptor beta chain with its context. What this receptor recognizes is not known. Nothing much larger sits one base from this clone, and base qualities are not available. Participants in the prospective study were enrolled through a virtual design, were aged about 18 to 100 years, and lived in approximately 25 United States geographic areas. In the prospective study, cohorts were assigned on the basis of participant-reported clinical history obtained from a screening survey and a study questionnaire. For ImmuneRACE Cohort 3, a participant was defined as recovered based on two consecutive negative NP/OP PCR tests, clearance by a healthcare professional, or resolution of symptoms. Mobile phlebotomists in the prospective study collected whole blood, serum and a nasopharyngeal or oropharyngeal swab from every participant. Over a roughly 2-month period, participants in the prospective study had the option of providing additional blood draws and questionnaires. Prospective study blood samples were shipped either frozen or at room temperature before DNA extraction.

TCRbeta CDR3 regions were amplified from genomic DNA using the immunoSEQ Assay, a bias-controlled multiplex PCR. The published analysis was carried out like this. The number of nucleated cells in each sample was estimated from the amplification of reference gene primers within the assay. Sequence reads were collapsed and filtered to measure the absolute abundance of every unique TCRbeta CDR3 rearrangement. For each sample, productive Simpson clonality was calculated as the square root of Simpson's diversity index over productive rearrangements. The clones in this table, taken by TCRdb from immuneACCESS, are in-frame only. Not every clone is retained; where verified, under half of the shortfall comes from an unresolved V gene, and the cause of the rest is unknown. V and J calls and clone size are copied from that table; D and trimming were computed from the DNA. A total of 110,000 to 150,000 clones appear in this sample, 86% of them only once. The top ten hold less than 4.5% of the sample.

The record originates from a study of blood T cell repertoires in COVID-19 (dated by TCRdb to 2018 to 2020). As for the study more broadly: Samples covering the acute and convalescent phases of COVID-19 were provided by collaborators in the United States, Italy and Spain. The prospective study material was composed of cDNA or gDNA derived from T cells, B-cell-depleted T cells, or PBMCs. Deeply sampled blood TCRbeta repertoires from subjects exposed to, actively infected with, or recovered from COVID-19 were included in the dataset. The repertoires were released in a freely available public database intended as a resource for research on the immune response to SARS-CoV-2. Samples were obtained from the ongoing ImmuneRACE study (first 160 participants) and from about 1,300 subjects provided by 6 global collaborators. The sample metadata nearly always contained a de-identified subject ID, COVID-19 status, age in years and sex. Where available, HLA class I and class II types were taken from metadata supplied by the sample provider and were not determined by assay-based typing. What the research found in general, with its limitations: The quantity of clinical and demographic metadata differed by source and by participant and was supplied without curation.

Unmatched junction bases come to 7, with V trimmed by 4 bases and J by 5 bases. Sequences SGHRS (CDR1) and YFSETQ (CDR2) are obtained from the germline V gene. Including the terminal cysteine and phenylalanine, the CDR3 comprises 16 residues. Only CDR3 DNA is held: 48 bases, read in frame from base 1. The sequence was obtained from a man in his fifties who had recovered from COVID-19. The chain is assembled from TRBV5-1 and TRBJ1-6; 9 bases in between match TRBD1. Sequenced: PBMCs or T cells enriched from blood (not recorded which). The CDR3 sequence is CASSPMGQGNNSPLHF. The DNA sequence is as follows: TGCGCCAGCAGCCCTATGGGACAGGGAAATAATTCACCCCTCCACTTT.